A single T cell receptor beta chain is shown here with its context. The data were taken from a study of blood T cells in healthy people across ages. Per germline, CDR1 SGHTA and CDR2 FQGNSA. V was trimmed by 5 bases and J by 7 bases, leaving 8 bases between them. This CDR3 comprises 12 residues. A J-beta primer mix and a sample-barcoded 5' primer were used in a second PCR of roughly 6 to 12 cycles. Each CDR3 protein gets one entry after TCRdb re-called the 5' RACE reads with MiXCR. The data show about 720,000 distinct CDR3 sequences, roughly 25% seen once. The same sample was also studied in work on T cells of mothers and their children.

This chain links TRBV7-2 with TRBJ2-2; D uncertain. The sequence was obtained from a boy aged 5-17 years in good health. The material sequenced was blood. The CDR3 here is CASSKRVGELFF. The CDR3 bases are TGTGCCAGCAGCAAAAGGGTCGGGGAGCTGTTTTTT. Full variable domain (missing parts from reference TRBV7-2 and TRBJ2-2): GAGVSQSPSNKVTEKGKDVELRCDPISGHTALYWYRQSLGQGLEFLIYFQGNSAPDKSGLPSDRFSAERTGGSVSTLTIQRTQQEDSAVYLCASSKRVGELFFGEGSRLTVL.